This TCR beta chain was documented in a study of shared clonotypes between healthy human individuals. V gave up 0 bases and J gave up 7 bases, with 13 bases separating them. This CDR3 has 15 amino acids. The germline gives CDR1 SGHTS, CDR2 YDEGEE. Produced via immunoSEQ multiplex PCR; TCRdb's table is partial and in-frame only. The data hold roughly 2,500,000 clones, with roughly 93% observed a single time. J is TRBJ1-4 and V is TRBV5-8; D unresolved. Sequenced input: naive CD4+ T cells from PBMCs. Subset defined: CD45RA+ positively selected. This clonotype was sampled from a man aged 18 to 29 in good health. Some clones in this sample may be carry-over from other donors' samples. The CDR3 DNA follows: TGTGCCAGCAGCTTGGGGTCCGGGGTGGGTGAAAAACTGTTTTTT. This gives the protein CASSLGSGVGEKLFF.